The rows below give T cell receptor beta chains drawn from one sample of a study of T cell clones after liver transplantation. The table came from immunoSEQ multiplex PCR; TCRdb's copy has only in-frame clones and leaves some out. The profile covers some 110,000 clones, with 80% to 85% appearing a single time and just under 1% taken by the ten largest. Sequenced here: CD4+ T cells from blood, sampled before liver transplant. These receptors all come from a human donor who received a liver transplant. The CDR3 runs from the conserved cysteine through the conserved F or W. D genes are given only for firm matches. The size of a clone is reported for some rows only, either as once, few or many, or as a class for expanded clones.

D	size	J	V	CDR3	DNA
.	.	TRBJ1-1	TRBV10-2	CASSDWGTMNTEAFF	TGCGCCAGCAGTGACTGGGGCACTATGAACACTGAAGCTTTCTTT
TRBD2	.	TRBJ2-1	TRBV9	CASSVVRAGGINEQFF	TGTGCCAGCAGCGTAGTGCGAGCGGGAGGGATCAATGAGCAGTTCTTC
TRBD1	.	TRBJ1-2	TRBV28	CASSPPSLGTAYNYGYTF	TGTGCCAGCAGTCCACCTTCTCTCGGGACAGCTTATAACTATGGCTACACCTTC
TRBD1	.	TRBJ2-7	TRBV7-2	CASRWTGGAKYEQYF	TGTGCCAGCAGATGGACAGGGGGCGCGAAGTACGAGCAGTACTTC
.	few	TRBJ2-7	TRBV30	CAWSVTSPYEQYF	TGTGCCTGGAGTGTCACCTCCCCCTACGAGCAGTACTTC
.	.	TRBJ2-7	TRBV21-1	CASSRPRTLSSYEQYF	TGTGCCAGCAGCAGGCCCAGGACGCTAAGCTCCTACGAGCAGTACTTC
.	.	TRBJ1-1	TRBV5-8	CASSTGQRNTEAFF	TGTGCCAGCAGCACGGGACAAAGGAACACTGAAGCTTTCTTT
.	few	TRBJ2-3	TRBV4-2	CASSQGTAMGTDTQYF	TGTGCCAGCAGCCAAGGGACCGCCATGGGCACAGATACGCAGTATTTT
TRBD1	.	TRBJ1-2	TRBV18	CASSADRGRGYTF	TGTGCCAGCTCAGCCGACAGGGGTAGAGGCTACACCTTC
.	.	TRBJ1-4	TRBV18	CASSPGGSTNEKLFF	TGTGCCAGCTCGCCCGGCGGGTCAACTAATGAAAAACTGTTTTTT
TRBD1	.	TRBJ1-6	TRBV14	CASSPWDRGYNSPLHF	TGTGCCAGCAGCCCCTGGGACAGGGGCTATAATTCACCCCTCCACTTT
.	.	TRBJ1-6	TRBV7-8	CASSLGAGNNSPLHF	TGTGCCAGCAGCTTAGGTGCAGGGAACAATTCACCCCTCCACTTT
.	.	TRBJ1-1	TRBV4-1	CASSQERPDTEAFF	TGCGCCAGCAGCCAAGAGAGGCCTGACACTGAAGCTTTCTTT
TRBD2	.	TRBJ2-2	TRBV11-2	CASSYSRTRGLGGELFF	TGTGCCAGCAGCTATTCTCGGACTAGAGGGTTGGGCGGGGAGCTGTTTTTT
.	.	TRBJ2-7	TRBV6-1	CASNGLPDGEQYF	TGTGCCAGCAACGGACTTCCCGACGGAGAGCAGTACTTC
TRBD1	once	TRBJ1-2	TRBV27	CASSLTILGGWAGYTF	TGTGCCAGCAGTTTAACCATTCTAGGGGGCTGGGCTGGCTACACCTTC
.	.	TRBJ2-3	TRBV7-3	CASGTSTDTQYF	TGTGCCAGCGGGACTAGCACAGATACGCAGTATTTT
.	.	TRBJ2-3	TRBV19	CASSKTDTQYF	TGTGCCAGTAGTAAAACAGATACGCAGTATTTT
.	few	TRBJ1-5	TRBV5-1	CASSEGGNQPQHF	TGCGCCAGCAGCGAGGGGGGCAATCAGCCCCAGCATTTT
.	.	TRBJ2-5	TRBV5-1	CASSLLQETQYF	TGCGCCAGCAGCCTTTTACAAGAGACCCAGTACTTC
.	.	TRBJ1-5	TRBV6-5	CASRSGLKSQPQHF	TGTGCCAGCAGGTCGGGCCTTAAAAGTCAGCCCCAGCATTTT
.	.	TRBJ2-1	TRBV30	CAWSVVVDLEQFF	TGTGCCTGGAGTGTAGTAGTCGACCTAGAGCAGTTCTTC
TRBD2	.	TRBJ2-7	TRBV27	CASSPRTSGRTRPYEQYF	TGTGCCAGCAGCCCAAGGACTAGCGGGAGAACACGCCCCTACGAGCAGTACTTC
.	.	TRBJ2-4	TRBV27	CASSLGAAVPKNIQYF	TGTGCCAGCAGTTTAGGAGCCGCGGTCCCCAAAAACATTCAGTACTTC
.	.	TRBJ2-1	TRBV18	CASSPLIRGDSYNEQFF	TGTGCCAGCTCACCATTGATTCGGGGAGATTCCTACAATGAGCAGTTCTTC
.	.	TRBJ2-2	TRBV27	CASSTSSRELFF	TGTGCCAGCAGTACTAGTTCCAGGGAGCTGTTTTTT
TRBD2	.	TRBJ2-3	TRBV2	CASSEGGIGTDTQYF	TGTGCCAGCAGTGAGGGGGGGATTGGCACAGATACGCAGTATTTT
TRBD2	.	TRBJ2-7	TRBV12-5	CASGFSGTIGEQYF	TGTGCTAGTGGTTTCTCCGGGACTATAGGGGAGCAGTACTTC
.	.	TRBJ2-2	TRBV2	CASSLRRGELFF	TGTGCCAGCAGCCTCAGGAGAGGGGAGCTGTTTTTT
.	.	TRBJ1-3	TRBV19	CASSILGNTIYF	TGTGCCAGTAGTATTCTCGGAAACACCATATATTTT
.	.	TRBJ1-1	TRBV7-9	CASSQGRPEAFF	TGTGCCAGCAGCCAGGGACGGCCTGAAGCTTTCTTT